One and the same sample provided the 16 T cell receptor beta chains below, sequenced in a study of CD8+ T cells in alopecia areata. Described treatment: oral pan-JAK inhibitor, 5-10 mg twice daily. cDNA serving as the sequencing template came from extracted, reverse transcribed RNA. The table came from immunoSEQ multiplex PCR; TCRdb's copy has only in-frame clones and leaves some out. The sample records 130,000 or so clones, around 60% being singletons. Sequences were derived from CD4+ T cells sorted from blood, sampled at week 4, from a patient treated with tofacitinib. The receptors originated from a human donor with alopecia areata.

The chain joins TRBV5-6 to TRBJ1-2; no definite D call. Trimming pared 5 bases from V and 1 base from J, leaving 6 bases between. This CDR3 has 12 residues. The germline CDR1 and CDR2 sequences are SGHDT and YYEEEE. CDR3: CASRGGNYGYTF. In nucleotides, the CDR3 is TGTGCCAGCAGAGGTGGTAACTATGGCTACACCTTC.

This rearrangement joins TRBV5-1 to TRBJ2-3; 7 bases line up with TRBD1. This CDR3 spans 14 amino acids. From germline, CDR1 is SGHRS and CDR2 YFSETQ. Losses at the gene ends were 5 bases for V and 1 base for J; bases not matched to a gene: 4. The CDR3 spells CASRITGGTDTQYF. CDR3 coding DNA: TGCGCCAGCAGAATCACAGGGGGCACAGATACGCAGTATTTT.

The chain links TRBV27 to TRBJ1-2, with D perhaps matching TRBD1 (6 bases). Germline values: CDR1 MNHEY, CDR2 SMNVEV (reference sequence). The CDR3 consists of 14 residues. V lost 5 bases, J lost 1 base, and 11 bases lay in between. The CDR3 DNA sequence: TGTGCCAGCAGTGAGCAGGGGCGTAACTATGGCTACACCTTC. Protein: CASSEQGRNYGYTF.

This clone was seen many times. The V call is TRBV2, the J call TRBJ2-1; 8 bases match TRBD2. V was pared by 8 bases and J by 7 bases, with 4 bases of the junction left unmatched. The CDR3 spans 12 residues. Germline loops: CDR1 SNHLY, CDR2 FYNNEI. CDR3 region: CASGTSRNEQFF. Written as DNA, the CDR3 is TGTGCCAGCGGGACTAGTAGGAATGAGCAGTTCTTC.

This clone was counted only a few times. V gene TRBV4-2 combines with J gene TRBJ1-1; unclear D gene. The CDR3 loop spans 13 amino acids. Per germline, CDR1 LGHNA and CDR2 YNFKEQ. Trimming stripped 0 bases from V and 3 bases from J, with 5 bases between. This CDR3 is CASSQDEYTEAFF. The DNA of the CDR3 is TGTGCCAGCAGCCAAGATGAATACACTGAAGCTTTCTTT.

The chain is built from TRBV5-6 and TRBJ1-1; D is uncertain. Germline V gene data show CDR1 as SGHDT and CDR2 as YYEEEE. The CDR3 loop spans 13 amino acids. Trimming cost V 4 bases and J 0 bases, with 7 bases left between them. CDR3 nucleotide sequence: TGTGCCAGCAGCGCTCAAATGAACACTGAAGCTTTCTTT. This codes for CASSAQMNTEAFF.

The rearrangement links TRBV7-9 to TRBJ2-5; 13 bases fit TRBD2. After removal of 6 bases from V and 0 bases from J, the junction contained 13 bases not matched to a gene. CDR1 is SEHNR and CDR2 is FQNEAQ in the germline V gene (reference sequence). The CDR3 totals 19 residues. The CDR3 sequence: CASRVPGLAGIDYQETQYF. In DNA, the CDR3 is TGTGCCAGCAGAGTACCGGGACTAGCGGGGATAGACTACCAAGAGACCCAGTACTTC.

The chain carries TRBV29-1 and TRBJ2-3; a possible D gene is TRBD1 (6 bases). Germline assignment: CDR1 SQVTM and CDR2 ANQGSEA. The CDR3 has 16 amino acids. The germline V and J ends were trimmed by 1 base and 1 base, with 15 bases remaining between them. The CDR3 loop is CSVEGTLDRGTDTQYF. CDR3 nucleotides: TGCAGCGTTGAAGGCACCCTGGACAGAGGCACAGATACGCAGTATTTT.

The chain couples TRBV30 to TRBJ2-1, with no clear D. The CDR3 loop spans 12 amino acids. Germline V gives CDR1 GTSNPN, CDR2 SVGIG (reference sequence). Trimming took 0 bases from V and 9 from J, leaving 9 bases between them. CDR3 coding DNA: TGTGCCTGGAGTGTGGGTACACCTGAGCAGTTCTTC. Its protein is CAWSVGTPEQFF.

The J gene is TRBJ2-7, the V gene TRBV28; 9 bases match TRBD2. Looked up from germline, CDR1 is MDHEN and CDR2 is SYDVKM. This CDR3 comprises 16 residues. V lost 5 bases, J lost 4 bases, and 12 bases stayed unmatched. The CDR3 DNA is TGTGCCAGCAGTAGCCCTAGCGGGGATACTCAATACGAGCAGTACTTC. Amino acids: CASSSPSGDTQYEQYF.

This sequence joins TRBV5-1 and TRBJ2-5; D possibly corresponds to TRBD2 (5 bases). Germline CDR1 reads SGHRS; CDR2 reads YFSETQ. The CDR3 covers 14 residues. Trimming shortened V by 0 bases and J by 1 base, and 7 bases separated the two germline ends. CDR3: CASSLESGQETQYF. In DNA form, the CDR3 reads TGCGCCAGCAGCTTGGAAAGCGGCCAAGAGACCCAGTACTTC.

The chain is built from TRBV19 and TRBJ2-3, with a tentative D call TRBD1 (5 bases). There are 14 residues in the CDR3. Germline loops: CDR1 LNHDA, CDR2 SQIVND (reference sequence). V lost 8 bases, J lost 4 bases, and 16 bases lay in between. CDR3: CASRGRANSDTQYF. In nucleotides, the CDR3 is TGTGCCAGTCGTGGCAGGGCCAATTCAGATACGCAGTATTTT.

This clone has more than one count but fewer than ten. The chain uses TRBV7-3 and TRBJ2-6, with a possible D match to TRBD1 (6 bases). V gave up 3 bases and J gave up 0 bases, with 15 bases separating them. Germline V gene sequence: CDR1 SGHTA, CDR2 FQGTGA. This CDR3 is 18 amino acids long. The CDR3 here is CASSLRDTRSSGANVLTF. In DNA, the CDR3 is TGTGCCAGCAGCTTGAGGGACACCCGAAGCTCTGGGGCCAACGTCCTGACTTTC.

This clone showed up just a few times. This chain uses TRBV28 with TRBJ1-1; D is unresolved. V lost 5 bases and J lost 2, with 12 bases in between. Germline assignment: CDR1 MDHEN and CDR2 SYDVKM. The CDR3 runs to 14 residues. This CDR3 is CASSPHTGNTEAFF. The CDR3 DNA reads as TGTGCCAGCAGTCCCCATACTGGAAACACTGAAGCTTTCTTT.

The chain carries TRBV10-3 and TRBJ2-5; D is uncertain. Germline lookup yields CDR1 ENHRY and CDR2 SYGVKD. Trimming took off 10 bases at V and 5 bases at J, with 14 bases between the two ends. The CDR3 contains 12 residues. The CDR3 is CATGRPEETQYF. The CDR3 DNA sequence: TGTGCCACCGGTCGCCCCGAGGAGACCCAGTACTTC.

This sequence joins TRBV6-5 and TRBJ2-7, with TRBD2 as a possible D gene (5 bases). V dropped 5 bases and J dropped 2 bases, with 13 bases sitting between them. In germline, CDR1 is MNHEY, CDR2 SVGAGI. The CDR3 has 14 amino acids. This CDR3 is CASSPPGTTYEQYF. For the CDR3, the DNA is TGTGCCAGCAGTCCACCGGGAACCACCTACGAGCAGTACTTC.